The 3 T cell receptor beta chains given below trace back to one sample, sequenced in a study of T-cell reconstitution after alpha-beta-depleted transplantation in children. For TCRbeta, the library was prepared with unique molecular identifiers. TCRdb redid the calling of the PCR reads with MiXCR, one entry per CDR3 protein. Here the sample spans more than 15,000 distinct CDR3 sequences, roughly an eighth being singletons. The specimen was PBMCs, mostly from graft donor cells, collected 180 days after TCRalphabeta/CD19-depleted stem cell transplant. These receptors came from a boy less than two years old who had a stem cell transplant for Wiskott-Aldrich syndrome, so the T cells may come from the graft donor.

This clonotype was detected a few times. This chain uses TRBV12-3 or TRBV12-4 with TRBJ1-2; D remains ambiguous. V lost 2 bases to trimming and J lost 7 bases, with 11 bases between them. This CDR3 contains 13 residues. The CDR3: CASSLNTAVGYTF. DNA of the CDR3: TGTGCCAGCAGTTTAAATACGGCGGTTGGCTACACCTTC.

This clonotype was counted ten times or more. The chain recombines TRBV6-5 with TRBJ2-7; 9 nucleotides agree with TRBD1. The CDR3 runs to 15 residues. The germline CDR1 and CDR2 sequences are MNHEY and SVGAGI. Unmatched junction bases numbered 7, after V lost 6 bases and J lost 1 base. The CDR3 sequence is CASSPQQGASYEQYF. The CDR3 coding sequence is TGTGCCAGCAGCCCCCAACAGGGGGCATCCTACGAGCAGTACTTC.

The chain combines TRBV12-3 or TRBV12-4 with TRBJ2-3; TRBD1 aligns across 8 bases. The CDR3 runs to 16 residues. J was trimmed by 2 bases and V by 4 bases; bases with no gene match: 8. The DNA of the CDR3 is TGTGCCAGCAGTTCAGGGGACAGGATAGTCACAGATACGCAGTATTTT. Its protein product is CASSSGDRIVTDTQYF.